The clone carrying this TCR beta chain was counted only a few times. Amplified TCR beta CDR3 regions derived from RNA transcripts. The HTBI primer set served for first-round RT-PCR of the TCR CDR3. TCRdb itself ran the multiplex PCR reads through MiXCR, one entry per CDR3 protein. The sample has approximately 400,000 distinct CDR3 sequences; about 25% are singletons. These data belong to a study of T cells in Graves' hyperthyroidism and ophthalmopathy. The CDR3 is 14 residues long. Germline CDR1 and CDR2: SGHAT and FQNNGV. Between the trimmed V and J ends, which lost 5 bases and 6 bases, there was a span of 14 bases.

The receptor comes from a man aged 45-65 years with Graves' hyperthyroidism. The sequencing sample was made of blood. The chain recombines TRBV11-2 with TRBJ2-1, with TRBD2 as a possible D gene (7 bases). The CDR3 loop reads CASSPRGRVNEQFF. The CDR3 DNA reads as TGTGCCAGCAGCCCGAGGGGGAGGGTCAATGAGCAGTTCTTC. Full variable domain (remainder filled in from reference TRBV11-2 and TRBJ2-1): EAGVAQSPRYKIIEKRQSVAFWCNPISGHATLYWYQQILGQGPKLLIQFQNNGVVDDSQLPKDRFSAERLKGVDSTLKIQPAKLEDSAVYLCASSPRGRVNEQFFGPGTRLTVL.